This is a list of T cell receptor beta chains from one sample in a study of post-analysis software for immune sequencing data. TCRdb processed the PCR reads anew with MiXCR; each CDR3 protein has one entry. Altogether some 450,000 distinct CDR3 sequences are present, 45% being singletons, with the ten largest covering roughly an eighth. The sequencing input was blood. These receptors were collected from a girl under 18 with multiple sclerosis. The CDR3 runs from the conserved cysteine through the conserved F or W. The order of the fields is J gene, V gene, D gene, clone size, CDR3 protein, CDR3 DNA. A D gene is named only where the DNA matches it firmly. Where a row states a size, it is once, few, many or the class of an expanded clone; other rows omit it.

TRBJ2-7 TRBV7-8 . . CASSGQIYEQYF TGTGCCAGCAGTGGACAAATATACGAGCAGTACTTC
TRBJ2-1 TRBV7-9 . . CASRDPGQHNEQFF TGTGCCAGCAGGGACCCCGGACAGCACAATGAGCAGTTCTTC
TRBJ1-1 TRBV20-1 TRBD1 . CSASSPTGGNTEAFF TGCAGTGCTAGCTCACCGACAGGGGGCAACACTGAAGCTTTCTTT
TRBJ2-3 TRBV29-1 TRBD2 many CSADAGLARTDTQYF TGCAGCGCCGACGCAGGACTAGCGCGCACAGATACGCAGTATTTT
TRBJ2-6 TRBV6-4 . . CASSEQSGANVLTF TGTGCCAGCAGTGAACAGTCTGGGGCCAACGTCCTGACTTTC
TRBJ2-1 TRBV27 TRBD2 . CASSLGVGGPYEQFF TGTGCCAGCAGTTTAGGTGTGGGAGGGCCCTACGAGCAGTTCTTC
TRBJ2-7 TRBV7-9 TRBD1 . CASSPDRASYEQYF TGTGCCAGCAGCCCGGACAGGGCCTCCTACGAGCAGTACTTC
TRBJ2-3 TRBV5-6 . few CASLRSGLGTDTQYF TGTGCCAGCCTACGGTCAGGACTGGGCACAGATACGCAGTATTTT
TRBJ2-1 TRBV5-1 TRBD1 . CASSGMTGGSNEQFF TGCGCCAGCAGTGGGATGACAGGGGGCTCGAATGAGCAGTTCTTC
TRBJ2-5 TRBV27 . . CASSPVVAGMETQYF TGTGCCAGCAGTCCAGTGGTGGCAGGGATGGAGACCCAGTACTTC
TRBJ2-7 TRBV6-1 . . CASSEGPDSSYEQYF TGTGCCAGCAGTGAAGGTCCAGACAGCTCCTACGAGCAGTACTTC
TRBJ2-5 TRBV28 . . CATLSGQETQYF TGTGCCACCCTTAGCGGCCAAGAGACCCAGTACTTC
TRBJ2-3 TRBV7-2 . . CASSLGPRSADTQYF TGTGCCAGCAGCTTAGGACCGAGAAGCGCAGATACGCAGTATTTT
TRBJ2-7 TRBV5-1 TRBD1 many CASSGGQGPGEQYF TGCGCCAGCAGCGGAGGACAGGGGCCTGGGGAGCAGTACTTC
TRBJ2-7 TRBV5-1 TRBD1 once CASSLGRTGGGEQYF TGCGCCAGCAGCTTGGGAAGGACAGGGGGCGGCGAGCAGTACTTC
TRBJ1-1 TRBV3-1 . . CASSQDRAVVTEAFF TGTGCCAGCAGCCAAGATAGGGCAGTTGTCACTGAAGCTTTCTTT
TRBJ2-3 TRBV12-3/TRBV12-4 TRBD2 . CASSFQRESDTQYF TGTGCCAGCAGTTTCCAGCGGGAGTCAGATACGCAGTATTTT
TRBJ2-7 TRBV20-1 TRBD1 . CSARETGTEQYF TGCAGTGCTAGGGAGACAGGGACCGAGCAGTACTTC
TRBJ2-7 TRBV7-2 TRBD2 once CASSDSSGPYEQYF TGTGCCAGCAGCGACTCTAGCGGACCCTACGAGCAGTACTTC
TRBJ1-4 TRBV30 . . CAWSWGSSEKLFF TGTGCCTGGAGTTGGGGATCATCTGAAAAACTGTTTTTT
TRBJ2-3 TRBV5-1 . . CASTGSDTDTQYF TGCGCCAGCACGGGTAGCGATACAGATACGCAGTATTTT
TRBJ2-7 TRBV6-6 TRBD2 . CASRLAGATYEQYF TGTGCCAGCAGGCTAGCGGGAGCCACCTACGAGCAGTACTTC
TRBJ2-7 TRBV4-3 . . CASSQDEARAEQYF TGCGCCAGCAGCCAAGATGAGGCTAGGGCTGAGCAGTACTTC
TRBJ2-2 TRBV27 . . CASSSLGGGTGELFF TGTGCCAGCAGTTCACTCGGAGGAGGCACCGGGGAGCTGTTTTTT
TRBJ1-1 TRBV7-3 . . CASSLKGRGVNTEAFF TGTGCCAGCAGCTTAAAGGGGCGAGGGGTGAACACTGAAGCTTTCTTT
TRBJ2-7 TRBV9 . . CASSVAGGPGEQYF TGTGCCAGCAGCGTAGCCGGAGGGCCGGGGGAGCAGTACTTC
TRBJ1-2 TRBV25-1 . . CASSEAWGVANYGYTF TGTGCCAGCAGTGAAGCTTGGGGGGTAGCTAACTATGGCTACACCTTC
TRBJ2-1 TRBV11-2 . few CASNIGGSLGNEQFF TGTGCCAGCAATATAGGAGGGAGTTTGGGCAATGAGCAGTTCTTC
TRBJ2-2 TRBV27 . . CASSSLLAGELFF TGTGCCAGCAGTTCCCTTCTTGCCGGGGAGCTGTTTTTT
TRBJ2-5 TRBV12-3/TRBV12-4 TRBD1 few CASSPLRQGAGQTQYF TGTGCCAGCAGTCCCCTTCGACAGGGGGCTGGGCAGACCCAGTACTTC
TRBJ2-3 TRBV20-1 . few CSATPSERGDTQYF TGCAGTGCTACCCCTAGCGAACGGGGAGATACGCAGTATTTT
TRBJ2-5 TRBV5-6 . . CASHHRDHGGVETQYF TGTGCCAGCCATCACCGGGACCACGGAGGAGTAGAGACCCAGTACTTC
TRBJ1-2 TRBV25-1 . . CASSDRPAAGGYTF TGTGCCAGCAGCGACAGACCTGCTGCTGGGGGCTACACCTTC
TRBJ2-7 TRBV20-1 . . CSAAKGESSYEQYF TGCAGTGCTGCGAAAGGGGAGAGCTCCTACGAGCAGTACTTC
TRBJ2-5 TRBV5-5 . once CASSLEGTAGETQYF TGTGCCAGCAGCTTGGAAGGGACGGCAGGGGAGACCCAGTACTTC
TRBJ2-3 TRBV7-3 . once CASSSRRTQYF TGTGCCAGCAGCTCCAGACGTACGCAGTATTTT
TRBJ2-7 TRBV27 . . CASRVGGEQYF TGTGCCAGCAGAGTAGGGGGCGAGCAGTACTTC
TRBJ2-1 TRBV29-1 TRBD2 few CSVVGPSGSHEQFF TGCAGCGTTGTGGGGCCTAGCGGGAGCCATGAGCAGTTCTTC
TRBJ2-4 TRBV20-1 . . CSSTGELAKNIQYF TGCAGTTCCACTGGAGAGCTAGCCAAAAACATTCAGTACTTC
TRBJ2-1 TRBV5-6 TRBD1 . CASSYPGTGDEQFF TGTGCCAGCAGTTACCCCGGGACAGGGGATGAGCAGTTCTTC
TRBJ2-5 TRBV11-2 . . CASSTLGTEETQYF TGTGCCAGCAGCACACTCGGGACCGAAGAGACCCAGTACTTC
TRBJ1-5 TRBV5-1 TRBD1 . CASSFLQGGQPQHF TGCGCCAGCAGCTTTTTACAGGGGGGCCAGCCCCAGCATTTT
TRBJ2-1 TRBV7-2 TRBD2 few CANRRWEGSYNEQFF TGTGCCAACAGGCGGTGGGAGGGCTCCTACAATGAGCAGTTCTTC
TRBJ2-3 TRBV29-1 . few CSWQGNTDTQYF TGCAGCTGGCAGGGGAACACAGATACGCAGTATTTT
TRBJ2-7 TRBV7-9 . few CASSSVLTEQYF TGTGCCAGCAGCTCAGTCCTTACCGAGCAGTACTTC
TRBJ2-3 TRBV20-1 TRBD2 . CSARGLAGVEDTQYF TGCAGTGCTAGAGGACTAGCGGGAGTGGAAGATACGCAGTATTTT
TRBJ2-7 TRBV12-3/TRBV12-4 TRBD2 once CASSDRLAGESYEQYF TGTGCCAGCAGTGATAGACTAGCGGGAGAATCCTACGAGCAGTACTTC
TRBJ2-7 TRBV9 TRBD2 . CASSVGGGRIGDEQYF TGTGCCAGCAGCGTAGGAGGCGGGAGGATTGGAGACGAGCAGTACTTC
TRBJ2-1 TRBV20-1 . . CSARDGTIDGNEQFF TGCAGTGCTAGAGATGGGACCATAGACGGCAATGAGCAGTTCTTC
TRBJ2-7 TRBV29-1 . few CSVVAGSNEQYF TGCAGCGTTGTGGCAGGGTCCAACGAGCAGTACTTC
TRBJ2-1 TRBV18 TRBD2 few CASSPPGTSGRDNEQFF TGTGCCAGCTCACCACCCGGGACTAGCGGGAGGGACAATGAGCAGTTCTTC
TRBJ2-1 TRBV6-6 . . CASSPGHSADYEQFF TGTGCCAGCAGCCCGGGACACTCCGCGGACTATGAGCAGTTCTTC